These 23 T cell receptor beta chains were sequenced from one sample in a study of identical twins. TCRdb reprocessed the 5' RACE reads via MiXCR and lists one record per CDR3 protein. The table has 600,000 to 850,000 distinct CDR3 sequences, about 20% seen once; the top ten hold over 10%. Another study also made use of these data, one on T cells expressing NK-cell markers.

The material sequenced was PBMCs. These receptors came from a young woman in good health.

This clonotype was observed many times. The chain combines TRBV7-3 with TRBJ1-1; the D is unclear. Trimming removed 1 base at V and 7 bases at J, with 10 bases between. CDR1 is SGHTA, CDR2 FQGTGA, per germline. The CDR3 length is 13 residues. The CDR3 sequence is CASSLKVRDEAFF. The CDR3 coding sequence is TGTGCCAGCAGCTTAAAGGTCCGGGATGAAGCTTTCTTT.

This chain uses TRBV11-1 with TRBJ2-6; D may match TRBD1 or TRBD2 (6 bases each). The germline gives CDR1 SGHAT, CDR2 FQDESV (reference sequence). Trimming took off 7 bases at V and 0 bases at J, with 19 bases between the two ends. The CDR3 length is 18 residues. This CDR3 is CASIPRGQYNSGANVLTF. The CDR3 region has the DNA TGTGCCAGCATACCCCGGGGGCAGTACAACTCTGGGGCCAACGTCCTGACTTTC.

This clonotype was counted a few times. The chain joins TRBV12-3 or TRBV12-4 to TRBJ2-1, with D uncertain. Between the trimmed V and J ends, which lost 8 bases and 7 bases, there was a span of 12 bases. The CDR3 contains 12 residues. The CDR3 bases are TGTGCCAGCCGGTGGGGATCGAATGAGCAGTTCTTC. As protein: CASRWGSNEQFF.

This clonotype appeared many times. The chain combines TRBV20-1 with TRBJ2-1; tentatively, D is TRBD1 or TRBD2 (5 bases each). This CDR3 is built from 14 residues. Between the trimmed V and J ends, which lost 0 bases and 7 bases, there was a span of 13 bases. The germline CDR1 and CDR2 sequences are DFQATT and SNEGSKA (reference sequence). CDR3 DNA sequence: TGCAGTGCTAGAGATCAGGGTATAGCGAATGAGCAGTTCTTC. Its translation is CSARDQGIANEQFF.

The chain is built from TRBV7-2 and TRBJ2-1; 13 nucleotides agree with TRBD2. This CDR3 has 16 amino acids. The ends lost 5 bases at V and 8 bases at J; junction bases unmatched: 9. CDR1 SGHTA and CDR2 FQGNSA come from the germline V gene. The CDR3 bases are TGTGCCAGCAGCGCTAGTCGGACTAGCGGGAGCTATGAGCAGTTCTTC. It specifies CASSASRTSGSYEQFF.

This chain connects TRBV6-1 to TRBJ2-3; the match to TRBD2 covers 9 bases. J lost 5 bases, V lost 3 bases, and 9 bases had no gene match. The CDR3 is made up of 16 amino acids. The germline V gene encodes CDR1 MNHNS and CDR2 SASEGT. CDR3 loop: CASSEGLAGRGDTQYF. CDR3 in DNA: TGTGCCAGCAGTGAGGGCCTAGCGGGGCGGGGAGATACGCAGTATTTT.

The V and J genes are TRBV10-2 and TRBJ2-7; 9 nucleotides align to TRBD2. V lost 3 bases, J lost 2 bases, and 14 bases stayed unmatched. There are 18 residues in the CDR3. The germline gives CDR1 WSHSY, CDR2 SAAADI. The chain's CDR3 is CASSDRASSGGSTYEQYF. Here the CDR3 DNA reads TGCGCCAGCAGTGATAGGGCCAGTAGCGGGGGCTCAACCTACGAGCAGTACTTC.

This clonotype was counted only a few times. The CDR3 here is CASSSRQGTSIYEQYF. The CDR3 DNA reads TGTGCCAGCAGCTCAAGACAGGGGACCTCTATCTACGAGCAGTACTTC. The chain combines TRBV7-9 with TRBJ2-7, with TRBD1 matching over 8 bases. Germline CDR1 is SEHNR and CDR2 is FQNEAQ (reference sequence). The CDR3 loop spans 16 amino acids. The V and J ends lost 4 bases and 3 bases, in that order; junction bases with no gene match: 11.

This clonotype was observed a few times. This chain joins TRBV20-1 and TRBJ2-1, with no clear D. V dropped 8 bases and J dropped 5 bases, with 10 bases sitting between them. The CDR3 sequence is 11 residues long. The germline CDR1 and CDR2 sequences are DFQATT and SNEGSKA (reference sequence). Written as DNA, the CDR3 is TGCAGTACACGAGGCCACAATGAGCAGTTCTTC. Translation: CSTRGHNEQFF.

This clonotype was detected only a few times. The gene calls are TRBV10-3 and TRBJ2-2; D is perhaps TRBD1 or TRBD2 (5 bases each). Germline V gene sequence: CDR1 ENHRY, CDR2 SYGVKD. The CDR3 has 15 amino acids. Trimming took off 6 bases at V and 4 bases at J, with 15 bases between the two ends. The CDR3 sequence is CAISARDGPTGELFF. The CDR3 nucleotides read TGTGCCATCAGCGCACGGGACGGACCCACCGGGGAGCTGTTTTTT.

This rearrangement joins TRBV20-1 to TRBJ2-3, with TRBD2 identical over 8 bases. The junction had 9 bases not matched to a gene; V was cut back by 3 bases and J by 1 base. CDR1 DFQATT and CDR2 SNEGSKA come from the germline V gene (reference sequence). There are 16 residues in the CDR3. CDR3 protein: CSASGTGAGGTDTQYF. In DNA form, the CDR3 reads TGCAGTGCTAGTGGTACGGGAGCGGGGGGCACAGATACGCAGTATTTT.

CDR3 coding DNA: TGCGCCAGCTCGGAATCAGGGCTCAACGAGCAGTACTTC. As protein: CASSESGLNEQYF. The chain recombines TRBV5-1 with TRBJ2-7, with D tentatively TRBD1 (5 bases). The V end lost 7 bases, the J end lost 5 bases, and 16 bases lay between the germline ends. The germline V gene encodes CDR1 SGHRS and CDR2 YFSETQ. The CDR3 runs to 13 residues.

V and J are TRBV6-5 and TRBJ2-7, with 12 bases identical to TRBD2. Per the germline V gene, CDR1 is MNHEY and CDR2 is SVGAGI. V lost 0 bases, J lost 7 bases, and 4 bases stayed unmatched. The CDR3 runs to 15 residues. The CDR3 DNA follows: TGTGCCAGCAGTTACTCGGGACTAGCGGGCCCGGAGCAGTACTTC. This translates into CASSYSGLAGPEQYF.

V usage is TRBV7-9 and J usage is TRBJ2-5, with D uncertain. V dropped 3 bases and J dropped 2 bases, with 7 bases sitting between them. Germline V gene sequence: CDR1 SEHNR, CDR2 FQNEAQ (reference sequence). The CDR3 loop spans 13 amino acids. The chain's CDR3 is CASSFIGQETQYF. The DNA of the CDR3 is TGTGCCAGCAGCTTTATCGGGCAAGAGACCCAGTACTTC.

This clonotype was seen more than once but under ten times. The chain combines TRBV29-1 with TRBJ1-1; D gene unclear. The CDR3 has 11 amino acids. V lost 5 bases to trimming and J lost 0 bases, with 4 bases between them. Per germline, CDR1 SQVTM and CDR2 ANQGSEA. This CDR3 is CSVKLNTEAFF. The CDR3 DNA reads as TGCAGCGTTAAACTGAACACTGAAGCTTTCTTT.

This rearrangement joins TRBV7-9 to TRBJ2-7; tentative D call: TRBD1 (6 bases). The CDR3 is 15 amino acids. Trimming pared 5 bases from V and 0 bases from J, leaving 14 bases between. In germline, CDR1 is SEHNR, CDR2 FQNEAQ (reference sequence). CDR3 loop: CASSPRQVSSYEQYF. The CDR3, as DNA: TGTGCCAGCAGCCCCCGACAGGTTTCCTCCTACGAGCAGTACTTC.

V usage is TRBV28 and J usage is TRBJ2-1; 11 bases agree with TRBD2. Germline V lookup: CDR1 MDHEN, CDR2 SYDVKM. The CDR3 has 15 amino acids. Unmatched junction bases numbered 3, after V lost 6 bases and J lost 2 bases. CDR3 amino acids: CASRHSGGAYNEQFF. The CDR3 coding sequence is TGTGCCAGCAGGCATAGCGGGGGGGCCTACAATGAGCAGTTCTTC.

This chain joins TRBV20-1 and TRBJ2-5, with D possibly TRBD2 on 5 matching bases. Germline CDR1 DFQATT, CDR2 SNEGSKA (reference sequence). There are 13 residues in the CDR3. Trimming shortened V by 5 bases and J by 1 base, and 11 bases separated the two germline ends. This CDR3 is CSARGLSQETQYF. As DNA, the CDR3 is TGCAGTGCTCGTGGACTTTCCCAAGAGACCCAGTACTTC.

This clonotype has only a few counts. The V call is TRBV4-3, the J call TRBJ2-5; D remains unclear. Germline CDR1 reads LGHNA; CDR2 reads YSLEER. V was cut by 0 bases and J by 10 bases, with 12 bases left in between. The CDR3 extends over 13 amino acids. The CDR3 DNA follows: TGCGCCAGCAGCCAAGAAAGGCGGATGGGCCAGTACTTC. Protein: CASSQERRMGQYF.

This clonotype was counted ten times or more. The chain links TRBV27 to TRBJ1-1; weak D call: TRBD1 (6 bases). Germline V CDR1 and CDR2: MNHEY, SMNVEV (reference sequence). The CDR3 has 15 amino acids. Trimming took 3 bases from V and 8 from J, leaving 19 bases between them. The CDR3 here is CASSFGGLGIGEAFF. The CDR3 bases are TGTGCCAGCAGTTTTGGGGGGCTGGGGATCGGAGAAGCTTTCTTT.

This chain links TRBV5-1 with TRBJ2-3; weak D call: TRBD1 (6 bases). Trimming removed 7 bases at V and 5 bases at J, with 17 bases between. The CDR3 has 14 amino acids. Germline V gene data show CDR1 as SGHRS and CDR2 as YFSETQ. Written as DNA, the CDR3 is TGCGCCAGCTCCCTCCAGGGGTTGGGAGATACGCAGTATTTT. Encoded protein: CASSLQGLGDTQYF.

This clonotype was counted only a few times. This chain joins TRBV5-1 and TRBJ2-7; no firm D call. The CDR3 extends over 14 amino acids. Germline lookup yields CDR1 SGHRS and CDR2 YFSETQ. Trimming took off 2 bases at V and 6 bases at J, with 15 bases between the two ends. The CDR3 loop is CASSLAGSAAEQYF. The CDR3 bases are TGCGCCAGCAGCTTAGCCGGGTCCGCCGCCGAGCAGTACTTC.

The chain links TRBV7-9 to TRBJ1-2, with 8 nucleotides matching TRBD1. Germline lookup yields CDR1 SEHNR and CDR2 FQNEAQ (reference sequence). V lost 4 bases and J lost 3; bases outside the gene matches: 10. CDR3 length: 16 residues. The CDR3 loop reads CASSYPGQGNDYGYTF. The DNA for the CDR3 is TGTGCCAGCAGCTACCCTGGACAGGGAAATGACTATGGCTACACCTTC.